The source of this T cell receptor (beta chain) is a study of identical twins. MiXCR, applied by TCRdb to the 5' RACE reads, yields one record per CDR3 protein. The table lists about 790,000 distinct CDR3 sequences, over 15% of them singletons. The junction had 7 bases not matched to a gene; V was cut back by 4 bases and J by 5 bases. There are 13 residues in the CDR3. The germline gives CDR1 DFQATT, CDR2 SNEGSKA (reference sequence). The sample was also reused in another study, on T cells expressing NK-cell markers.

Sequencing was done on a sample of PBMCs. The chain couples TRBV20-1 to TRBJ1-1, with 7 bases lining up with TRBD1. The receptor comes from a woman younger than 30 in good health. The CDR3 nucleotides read TGCAGTGCTATAAACAGGGGAAGGACTGAAGCTTTCTTT. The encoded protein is CSAINRGRTEAFF.